The present TCR beta chain was sequenced within a study of blood T cells in healthy people across ages. Study-wide points: Researchers report that TCR beta diversity correlated strongly with naive T cell percentage.

The CDR3 sequence is 18 residues long. The germline V gene encodes CDR1 DFQATT and CDR2 SNEGSKA (reference sequence). Trimming cost V 4 bases and J 0 bases; bases outside gene matches: 13. It was with a sample-barcoded 5' primer and a J-beta primer mix that a second PCR of roughly 6 to 12 cycles was run. TCRdb re-called the 5' RACE reads with MiXCR, one entry per CDR3 protein. This sample has roughly 2 million distinct CDR3 sequences, with around half found just once. There are a few counts of this clonotype. Antigen: not known. Each donor had 8.5 to 10 milliliters of peripheral blood drawn. Samples each yielded at least 6 micrograms of total RNA.

The rearrangement uses TRBV20-1 and TRBJ2-7; 12 bases map to TRBD1. The clonotype was recovered from a middle-aged woman in good health. Material for sequencing was blood. CDR3 coding DNA: TGCAGTGCTAAGAGATCGGGACAGGGGGCGAGAAGCTCCTACGAGCAGTACTTC. This gives the protein CSAKRSGQGARSSYEQYF.